These 23 T cell receptor beta chains originate from one sample sequenced in a study of T-cell memory formation after mild COVID-19. TCRdb re-derived calls from the 5' RACE reads in MiXCR, one entry per CDR3 protein. The sample carries 300,000 to 400,000 distinct CDR3 sequences, around 28% recorded once. The sequenced sample was PBMCs or a T cell subset sorted from them (not recorded which). These receptor sequences come from an adult woman who had mild COVID-19 (a few samples of this study predate the infection). Cell type and time point are not known.

The chain carries TRBV7-9 and TRBJ2-3; TRBD2 matches at 13 bases. Germline V gives CDR1 SEHNR, CDR2 FQNEAQ (reference sequence). The CDR3 is 18 residues long. The V segment lost 6 bases and the J segment 0 bases; nucleotides outside the gene matches: 9. The CDR3 spells CASRRLTSGGTSTDTQYF. CDR3 in DNA: TGTGCCAGCAGACGATTGACTAGCGGGGGGACTAGCACAGATACGCAGTATTTT.

This chain connects TRBV12-3 or TRBV12-4 to TRBJ1-1; D is possibly TRBD1 (6 bases). V lost 6 bases to trimming and J lost 1 base, with 9 bases between them. The CDR3 extends over 13 amino acids. The CDR3 spells CASRRGGNTEAFF. CDR3 coding DNA: TGTGCCAGCAGGAGAGGGGGGAACACTGAAGCTTTCTTT.

This rearrangement joins TRBV30 to TRBJ1-2, with D maybe TRBD1 (6 bases). This CDR3 has 13 residues. Deletions cut 5 bases from V and 2 bases from J, with 12 bases between. Germline loops: CDR1 GTSNPN, CDR2 SVGIG (reference sequence). The CDR3 loop reads CAWRGPRNYGYTF. CDR3 coding DNA: TGTGCCTGGCGGGGGCCGCGGAACTATGGCTACACCTTC.

The chain recombines TRBV6-5 with TRBJ2-5; D unresolved. CDR1 is MNHEY and CDR2 is SVGAGI in the germline V gene. The CDR3 totals 15 residues. Trimming pared 0 bases from V and 1 base from J, leaving 9 bases between. CDR3 coding DNA: TGTGCCAGCAGTTACTCGAACTACGTCCAAGAGACCCAGTACTTC. Amino acids: CASSYSNYVQETQYF.

This clonotype has ten or more counts. The chain recombines TRBV29-1 with TRBJ1-1; D is ambiguous. The CDR3 runs 13 residues. Germline V gene lookup returns CDR1 SQVTM and CDR2 ANQGSEA. V dropped 4 bases and J dropped 3 bases, with 12 bases sitting between them. CDR3 residues: CSVAPSLYTEAFF. CDR3 DNA: TGCAGCGTTGCCCCATCTCTCTACACTGAAGCTTTCTTT.

This chain uses TRBV5-1 with TRBJ1-1; D is perhaps TRBD1 (5 bases). Germline V gene sequence: CDR1 SGHRS, CDR2 YFSETQ. V lost 3 bases, J lost 6 bases, and 12 bases lay in between. The CDR3 runs 13 residues. Here the CDR3 reads CASSWGSVSEAFF. The DNA for the CDR3 is TGCGCCAGCAGCTGGGGGTCAGTTTCTGAAGCTTTCTTT.

V is TRBV12-5 and J is TRBJ1-5, with 10 bases aligning to TRBD1. CDR1 and CDR2 from the germline V gene are LGHNT and FRNRAP. The trim removed 3 bases at V and 4 bases at J, leaving 6 bases unmatched. The CDR3 runs to 16 residues. This chain's CDR3 is CASGFGQGDSNQPQHF. Written as DNA, the CDR3 is TGTGCTAGTGGTTTTGGACAGGGGGATTCTAATCAGCCCCAGCATTTT.

The V call is TRBV9, the J call TRBJ2-7; 7 bases match TRBD1. Per germline, CDR1 SGDLS and CDR2 YYNGEE. The J segment lost 2 bases and the V segment lost 0 bases, leaving 5 bases of the junction unmatched. The CDR3 is made up of 15 amino acids. CDR3 amino acids: CASSVGDSLTYEQYF. The CDR3 DNA follows: TGTGCCAGCAGCGTAGGGGACAGCCTAACCTACGAGCAGTACTTC.

A few counts support this clonotype. V and J are TRBV13 and TRBJ2-3; TRBD2 matches 7 bases. V shed 1 base, J shed 0 bases, and the junction held 4 bases outside the gene matches. Germline CDR1 PRHDT, CDR2 FYEKMQ (reference sequence). The CDR3 contains 16 residues. The CDR3 coding sequence is TGTGCCAGCAGCTTAGTTCGCGGGAGTAGCACAGATACGCAGTATTTT. It encodes CASSLVRGSSTDTQYF. Complete variable domain (other parts from reference TRBV13 and TRBJ2-3): AAGVIQSPRHLIKEKRETATLKCYPIPRHDTVYWYQQGPGQDPQFLISFYEKMQSDKGSIPDRFSAQQFSDYHSELNMSSLELGDSALYFCASSLVRGSSTDTQYFGPGTRLTVL.

The genes are TRBV7-6 and TRBJ2-1; TRBD2 matches 11 bases. Trimming removed 3 bases from V and 5 bases from J; junction bases left unmatched: 3. The CDR3 has 15 amino acids. Germline V gene data show CDR1 as SGHVS and CDR2 as FNYEAQ. As DNA, the CDR3 is TGTGCCAGCAGCTTTACACTAGCGGGAGACAATGAGCAGTTCTTC. Its protein is CASSFTLAGDNEQFF. Full variable domain (rest looked up from reference TRBV7-6 and TRBJ2-1): GAGVSQSPRYKVTKRGQDVALRCDPISGHVSLYWYRQALGQGPEFLTYFNYEAQQDKSGLPNDRFSAERPEGSISTLTIQRTEQRDSAMYRCASSFTLAGDNEQFFGPGTRLTVL.

In this sample, this clonotype turned up many times. The chain uses TRBV5-1 and TRBJ2-1; D is undetermined. The length of the CDR3 is 12 residues. The germline gives CDR1 SGHRS, CDR2 YFSETQ. V gave up 4 bases and J gave up 7 bases, with 9 bases separating them. The CDR3 is CASSPTGNEQFF. For the CDR3, the DNA is TGCGCCAGCAGCCCCACCGGGAATGAGCAGTTCTTC.

In its sample, this clonotype was seen a few times. V and J are TRBV20-1 and TRBJ2-5; 8 positions match TRBD2. The CDR3 loop spans 14 amino acids. Germline trimming cut 3 bases from V and 2 bases from J; bases unmatched to any gene: 5. Germline lookup yields CDR1 DFQATT and CDR2 SNEGSKA (reference sequence). Written as DNA, the CDR3 is TGCAGTGCTAGTTTAGCGGGATGGCAAGAGACCCAGTACTTC. This codes for CSASLAGWQETQYF.

This chain joins TRBV9 and TRBJ2-1; D gene ambiguous. Germline V gene data show CDR1 as SGDLS and CDR2 as YYNGEE. The CDR3 totals 12 residues. The V gene lost 0 bases and the J gene lost 6 bases, with 4 bases spanning the gap. DNA of the CDR3: TGTGCCAGCAGCGTAGGGATCAATGAGCAGTTCTTC. Amino acid sequence: CASSVGINEQFF.

V usage is TRBV19 and J usage is TRBJ2-7; tentative D call: TRBD2 (6 bases). Germline V gives CDR1 LNHDA, CDR2 SQIVND (reference sequence). This CDR3 comprises 13 residues. With 9 bases removed from V and 0 bases from J, the gap between germline ends came to 12 bases. The CDR3 here is CASRPSASYEQYF. CDR3 DNA: TGTGCCAGCCGACCTAGCGCCTCCTACGAGCAGTACTTC. Complete variable domain (other parts from reference TRBV19 and TRBJ2-7): DGGITQSPKYLFRKEGQNVTLSCEQNLNHDAMYWYRQDPGQGLRLIYYSQIVNDFQKGDIAEGYSVSREKKESFPLTVTSAQKNPTAFYLCASRPSASYEQYFGPGTRLTVT.

The table lists this clonotype with a few counts. CDR3 sequence reads: CASRAHGDTEAFF. The CDR3 nucleotides are TGTGCCAGCAGGGCCCACGGTGACACTGAAGCTTTCTTT. The rearrangement links TRBV6-2 or TRBV6-3 to TRBJ1-1; no clear D gene. This CDR3 region has 13 residues. The germline gives CDR1 MNHEY, CDR2 SVGEGT. Between the trimmed V and J ends, which lost 6 bases and 3 bases, there was a span of 11 bases.

This clonotype was observed a few times. The genes are TRBV4-1 and TRBJ2-6, with no clear D. V was pared by 5 bases and J by 0 bases, with 23 bases between. Germline-derived CDR1 and CDR2 are MGHRA and YSYEKL. The CDR3 extends over 20 amino acids. CDR3 protein: CASSLDPPGVRGSGANVLTF. Here the CDR3 DNA reads TGCGCCAGCAGCTTAGATCCGCCAGGAGTGCGTGGCTCTGGGGCCAACGTCCTGACTTTC.

The rearrangement joins TRBV5-6 to TRBJ1-2; D is unresolved. With 4 bases removed from V and 1 base from J, the gap between germline ends came to 11 bases. Germline loops: CDR1 SGHDT, CDR2 YYEEEE. This CDR3 region has 14 residues. The CDR3 sequence: CASSQWANNYGYTF. The CDR3 nucleotides read TGTGCCAGCAGCCAGTGGGCCAATAACTATGGCTACACCTTC.

This clonotype has just a few counts. The chain joins TRBV20-1 to TRBJ1-5; D may be TRBD1 (6 bases). CDR3 length: 14 amino acids. V was shortened by 4 bases and J by 4 bases, with 14 bases between the two germline ends. The germline V gene encodes CDR1 DFQATT and CDR2 SNEGSKA (reference sequence). The CDR3 loop reads CSAIRQVPNQPQHF. As DNA, the CDR3 is TGCAGTGCTATTAGACAGGTTCCAAATCAGCCCCAGCATTTT.

The chain couples TRBV4-1 to TRBJ1-3; D may be TRBD1 (6 bases). V was clipped by 0 bases and J by 4 bases, with 13 bases between them. CDR1 and CDR2 from the germline V gene are MGHRA and YSYEKL. The CDR3 spans 16 residues. CDR3 sequence reads: CASSQEVPGTGNTIYF. DNA of the CDR3: TGCGCCAGCAGCCAAGAGGTTCCTGGGACAGGAAACACCATATATTTT.

The genes are TRBV10-3 and TRBJ1-5; 11 nucleotides match TRBD1. The germline CDR1 and CDR2 sequences are ENHRY and SYGVKD. V was clipped by 4 bases and J by 7 bases; unmatched bases: 9. The CDR3 runs 16 residues. CDR3 loop: CAISALDRGQGQPQHF. DNA for the CDR3: TGTGCCATCAGTGCGTTGGACAGGGGGCAAGGGCAGCCCCAGCATTTT.

CDR3 loop: CATSRGQGDTDTQYF. The CDR3 nucleotides are TGTGCCACCAGCAGAGGACAGGGGGACACAGATACGCAGTATTTT. The chain employs TRBV15 and TRBJ2-3, with 9 bases that match TRBD1. The ends lost 1 base at V and 2 bases at J; junction bases unmatched: 1. The CDR3 contains 15 residues. Per germline, CDR1 LNHNV and CDR2 YYDKDF (reference sequence).

This clonotype was found a few times. V gene TRBV20-1 combines with J gene TRBJ2-7; tentatively, D is TRBD2 (6 bases). The CDR3 has 15 residues. V was shortened by 3 bases and J by 2 bases, with 17 bases between the two germline ends. Looked up from germline, CDR1 is DFQATT and CDR2 is SNEGSKA (reference sequence). The CDR3 spells CSARASGWGTYEQYF. The CDR3 DNA follows: TGCAGTGCTAGGGCCAGCGGGTGGGGAACCTACGAGCAGTACTTC.

The V gene is TRBV4-1, the J gene TRBJ2-7; 9 bases fit TRBD2. The CDR3 runs to 18 residues. CDR1 is MGHRA, CDR2 YSYEKL, per germline. Losses at the gene ends were 2 bases for V and 4 bases for J; bases not matched to a gene: 15. This CDR3 is CASSQWLVAGDSAYEQYF. The CDR3 DNA sequence: TGCGCCAGCAGCCAATGGTTGGTAGCGGGGGACAGTGCTTACGAGCAGTACTTC.